This T cell receptor beta chain was sequenced in a study of shared clonotypes between healthy human individuals. Turning to the study itself: Plates per donor: three CD4 naive, three CD4 memory, two CD8 naive, one CD8 memory.

Sequenced by immunoSEQ multiplex PCR; TCRdb stores in-frame clones only, minus some. The sample includes approximately 1.4 million clones, 95% to 99% seen only once; the top ten take about 0.42%. The CDR3 spans 15 residues. V was clipped by 6 bases and J by 4 bases, with 18 bases between them. Germline V lookup: CDR1 WSHSY, CDR2 SAAADI. The rearrangement links TRBV10-2 to TRBJ1-1; no clear D gene. Sequencing was performed on naive CD4+ T cells sorted from blood. Regarding subset: CD45RA+ positively selected. This clonotype was obtained from a man aged 25-45 years in good health. The CDR3 nucleotides are TGCGCCAGCAGACGTCCGGCGGGTGGAGGCACTGAAGCTTTCTTT. Encoded protein: CASRRPAGGGTEAFF.